The T cell receptor beta chain described here comes from a study of Ad26.COV2.S vaccination and SARS-CoV-2 variants. Treatment meaning: roughly 18 received Ad26.COV2.S at low or high dose, single or two shots; roughly five received placebo; per-sample allocation not given. It was on day 63 after the first vaccine or placebo injection that samples were taken. This CDR3 spans 15 amino acids. Deletions cut 2 bases from V and 11 bases from J, with 18 bases between. Germline loops: CDR1 WSHSY, CDR2 SAAADI. Libraries were prepared by immunoSEQ multiplex PCR; TCRdb keeps only in-frame clonotypes and omits some of them. The sample includes about 220,000 clones, approximately 90% seen only once; the top ten take around 10%.

This chain connects TRBV10-2 to TRBJ1-4; tentatively, D is TRBD1 (5 bases). The specimen was peripheral blood, collected in a trial of Ad26.COV2.S vaccine versus placebo. The TCR was taken from a person aged 18-65 years who received the Ad26.COV2.S COVID-19 vaccine or a placebo. The CDR3 here is CASSEMKGPLGKLFF. Here the CDR3 DNA reads TGCGCCAGCAGTGAGATGAAGGGGCCCCTTGGTAAACTGTTTTTT.